The source of this T cell receptor beta chain is a study of beta chain features in type 1 diabetes. About the research overall: The patient and healthy donor groups were comparable for age, gender and cell yields. Examination of sorted cells across all samples involved about 99 million cells.

The CDR3 is 14 residues long. From germline, CDR1 is MNHNY and CDR2 SVGAGI (reference sequence). V dropped 0 bases and J dropped 1 base, with 6 bases sitting between them. This clone was observed a handful of times. Of the isolated RNA, all was reverse transcribed, and so the sequenced material was expressed TCRB transcripts. Clones were sequenced by immunoSEQ multiplex PCR, and TCRdb holds only the in-frame ones, with some missing. The table lists about 290,000 clones, about 7.8% of them singletons, with 1% in the top ten. The sample was central memory CD4+ T cells from blood. The TCR originated in a woman aged 18-29 years in good health. The rearrangement joins TRBV6-6 to TRBJ2-5; D not certain. The CDR3 loop is CASSYSWAQETQYF. The CDR3 DNA follows: TGTGCCAGCAGTTACTCGTGGGCCCAAGAGACCCAGTACTTC.